This T cell receptor (beta chain) was sequenced in a study of T cell changes during pregnancy in multiple sclerosis. This CDR3 has 16 residues. Trimming took off 1 base at V and 3 bases at J, with 15 bases between the two ends. Germline CDR1 and CDR2: GTSNPN and SVGIG (reference sequence). Sequencing was performed with immunoSEQ multiplex PCR; in TCRdb, only in-frame clones are kept and a portion is missing. The repertoire holds about 60,000 clones, with around 92% as singletons. This TCR was sampled from a female donor with multiple sclerosis, enrolled in a pregnancy study. Sequenced here: peripheral blood, sampled in the first trimester of pregnancy. The chain combines TRBV30 with TRBJ2-2; possibly TRBD2 for D (6 bases). CDR3 region: CAWSGGRGRYTGELFF. The CDR3 coding sequence is TGTGCCTGGAGTGGGGGTCGGGGGAGGTACACCGGGGAGCTGTTTTTT.